This T cell receptor (beta chain) was documented in a study of blood T cell repertoires in COVID-19. Study-level information: The origin of the acute and convalescent COVID-19 samples was the United States, Italy and Spain.

TCRdb's copy holds only in-frame clones and misses some; the assay was immunoSEQ multiplex PCR. The sample lists 200,000 to 300,000 clones, roughly 88% occurring once. The CDR3 is 18 amino acids. V was pared by 3 bases and J by 1 base, with 10 bases of the junction left unmatched. Germline loops: CDR1 SEHNR, CDR2 FQNEAQ (reference sequence). Sequencing was done on a sample of peripheral blood. This clonotype was sampled from a man aged 35 to 55 who had recovered from COVID-19. The chain carries TRBV7-9 and TRBJ2-3; 10 nucleotides line up with TRBD2. The CDR3 nucleotides read TGTGCCAGCAGCTTGTCGAGCGGGAGGGCGCCCCGCACAGATACGCAGTATTTT. It codes for CASSLSSGRAPRTDTQYF. Drawing the rest from reference TRBV7-9 and TRBJ2-3, the complete variable domain is DTGVSQNPRHKITKRGQNVTFRCDPISEHNRLYWYRQTLGQGPEFLTYFQNEAQLEKSRLLSDRFSAERPKGSFSTLEIQRTEQGDSAMYLCASSLSSGRAPRTDTQYFGPGTRLTVL.